This TCR beta chain was identified during a study of metastatic and nonmetastatic thyroid tumors. No treatment had been given to any patient before thyroid surgery. This clone was counted ten times or more. CDR1 and CDR2 from the germline V gene are MNHEY and SMNVEV (reference sequence). The V end was cut by 10 bases, the J end by 2 bases, with 11 bases between. There are 12 residues in the CDR3. TCRdb re-called the PCR reads via MiXCR. Among 30,000 to 45,000 clones listed, 20% to 25% were seen once. What was sequenced was blood. The TCR originated in a female donor with papillary thyroid cancer or a benign thyroid nodule (not recorded which). Some clones in this sample may be carry-over from other donors' samples. V and J are TRBV27 and TRBJ1-2; D gene uncertain. CDR3 nucleotides: TGTGCCACCAAAGGCGGGAACTATGGCTACACCTTC. Protein sequence: CATKGGNYGYTF.